These T cell receptor beta chains were read from a single sample in a study of blood T cells in healthy people across ages. TCRdb passed the 5' RACE reads through MiXCR, listing each CDR3 protein once. The repertoire holds about 800,000 distinct CDR3 sequences, with around 25% as singletons. This sample also belongs to another study, concerning T cells of mothers and their children.

Specimen: blood. These receptors originate from a boy younger than 18 in good health. CDR3s leave out the opening cysteine and the closing phenylalanine or tryptophan.

len	v_gene	CDR3aa
13	TRBV7-8	ASSLGRGPFYEQY
14	TRBV3-1	ASSQAKRGGYNEQF
12	TRBV25-1	ASSDGGMNTEAF
13	TRBV20-1	SARDLRTGLNEQY
12	TRBV2	ASKGRGGQETQY
12	TRBV5-1	ASSLNLGFYEQY
12	TRBV9	ASSVGGEPYEQY
17	TRBV3-1	ASSPRPGQGGTGGGELF
15	TRBV4-3	ASSQDRRLFLSGELF
11	TRBV20-1	SAVDRPKNIQY
13	TRBV5-5	ASSAGTARNTEAF
12	TRBV27	ASSFRGTGNEQF
20	TRBV4-3	TSSQDWTYGTGVFSGADVLT
10	TRBV6-5	ASSRDGDTQY
11	TRBV18	ASSGTRGNTIY
9	TRBV20-1	SARQVNEQF
12	TRBV7-9	ASSPWASTDTQY
12	TRBV5-5	ASSLSATDLGQF
12	TRBV4-3	VSSQGKLYEKLF
16	TRBV7-8	ASSLGALAGGFSDTQY
12	TRBV12-3/TRBV12-4	ASSHGQGTDTQY
10	TRBV28	ASIGRLYEQY
12	TRBV20-1	SARGDVSTDTQY
16	TRBV4-2	ASSQDGTSGSRTGELF
10	TRBV12-3/TRBV12-4	ASSYSTGFEF
13	TRBV4-3	ASSQKGMNTGELF
12	TRBV28	ASSRVTTSPEQF
13	TRBV18	ASSPPGGRGEKLF
12	TRBV5-6	ASSLGTEQETQY
13	TRBV27	ASSLGQGGYSPLH
13	TRBV4-3	ASSQDQGWGETQY
11	TRBV4-1	ASSKMRGDEQF
15	TRBV12-3/TRBV12-4	ASSRALSLLAKNIQY
14	TRBV12-3/TRBV12-4	TSSSFPDRRNYGYT
11	TRBV15	ATSRGLSNEQF
12	TRBV20-1	SALILADDNEQF
11	TRBV7-9	ASSLPSSVEQF
13	TRBV5-6	ASSRAGSSGNTIY
14	TRBV5-1	ASSAQTGDLSYEQY
12	TRBV7-9	ASSSSRTKETQY
15	TRBV4-3	ASSQDLGESSYNEQF
15	TRBV20-1	SARDSRYSGGLDEQY
14	TRBV7-9	ASSPFLGTGTDTQY
12	TRBV6-5	ASRVGTVNEKLF
15	TRBV6-2/TRBV6-3	ASKPVTGRNPYNEQF
11	TRBV7-7	ASSLETGVEQF
14	TRBV28	ASSPHRGRGINEQY
13	TRBV6-2/TRBV6-3	ASSPKGGWGTEAF
11	TRBV4-1	ASSQDLFVEQF
11	TRBV5-1	ASSLASPGTQY
13	TRBV20-1	SATSRDRSNEKLF
13	TRBV18	ASSPKDRGGDTQY
12	TRBV6-2/TRBV6-3	ASSNPLGSQTQY
13	TRBV28	ASVRAAPDQETQY
13	TRBV5-1	ASMTQGSSTGELF
13	TRBV7-9	ASSSGQPGGDTQY